These 26 T cell receptor beta chains share one sample of origin, sequenced in a study of cytomegalovirus exposure and HLA in healthy donors. PCR amplification relied on 60 Vbeta primers (plus 13 Jbeta primers). Using immunoSEQ multiplex PCR, the repertoire was profiled, and TCRdb retains in-frame clones only, with some absent. The repertoire has some 130,000 clones, more than 70% of them found once; the top ten carry under 1.2%. The sample consisted of PBMCs. These receptors all come from a human donor in good health.

The V call is TRBV5-5, the J call TRBJ1-4, with 8 bases matching TRBD1. Per the germline V gene, CDR1 is SGHKS and CDR2 is YYEKEE (reference sequence). Trimming took 1 base from V and 7 from J; bases not matched to a gene: 6. This CDR3 region has 15 residues. The CDR3 spells CASSLIGTGGEKLFF. The CDR3 bases are TGTGCCAGCAGCTTGATCGGGACAGGCGGTGAAAAACTGTTTTTT.

The chain recombines TRBV5-1 with TRBJ1-5; 7 nucleotides align to TRBD1. The CDR3 has 13 residues. CDR1 and CDR2 from the germline V gene are SGHRS and YFSETQ. With 4 bases clipped from V and 7 bases from J, the junction kept 5 bases outside the gene matches. CDR3 sequence: CASSVEGGQPQHF. The DNA for the CDR3 is TGCGCCAGCAGCGTAGAAGGGGGCCAGCCCCAGCATTTT.

Concerning this clone itself: Other DNA sequences within the sample encode an identical CDR3. J is TRBJ1-6 and V is TRBV4-1; 8 bases map to TRBD1. J gave up 6 bases and V 4 bases, and 11 bases lay outside the gene matches. The CDR3 loop spans 17 amino acids. CDR1 and CDR2 (germline): MGHRA, YSYEKL. The CDR3 DNA reads as TGCGCCAGCAGCCTCCTCCCCCCACAGGGGGTTAATTCACCCCTCCACTTT. This sequence encodes CASSLLPPQGVNSPLHF.

The V call is TRBV2, the J call TRBJ2-3, with a possible D match to TRBD2 (6 bases). The CDR3 totals 18 residues. V gave up 0 bases and J gave up 0 bases, with 16 bases separating them. Germline CDR1 reads SNHLY; CDR2 reads FYNNEI. The CDR3 is CASSEAYTSFTSTDTQYF. CDR3 bases: TGTGCCAGCAGTGAAGCGTACACTAGCTTCACTAGCACAGATACGCAGTATTTT.

This clone was detected once. The DNA of the CDR3 is TGTGCCAGCAGCTTGCTAGCGGGGGGGCAAGAGACCCAGTACTTC. This gives the protein CASSLLAGGQETQYF. This rearrangement joins TRBV5-6 to TRBJ2-5, with TRBD2 identical over 12 bases. The germline CDR1 and CDR2 sequences are SGHDT and YYEEEE. The CDR3 is made up of 15 amino acids. V lost 1 base and J lost 2; bases outside the gene matches: 0.

V is TRBV5-4 and J is TRBJ2-2; the D gene is possibly TRBD1 (6 bases). V lost 6 bases, J lost 1 base, and 16 bases lay in between. Germline V lookup: CDR1 SGHNT, CDR2 YYREEE (reference sequence). The CDR3 contains 16 residues. The CDR3 coding sequence is TGTGCCAGCACTATAGGACAGTCGGGGAACACCGGGGAGCTGTTTTTT. Translation: CASTIGQSGNTGELFF.

About this clone itself: Its ends do not fully match the called genes, so a read error is possible. The chain recombines TRBV7-7 with TRBJ2-1; D not certain. Germline CDR1 and CDR2: SSHAT and FNYEAQ (reference sequence). CDR3 length equals 16 residues. The CDR3 DNA follows: TGTGCCAGCAGCCCAACCCTAGATCTCTCCCACAATGAGCAGTTCTTC. It is translated as CASSPTLDLSHNEQFF.

V and J are TRBV27 and TRBJ1-5; D is perhaps TRBD1 (5 bases). CDR3 length: 14 residues. Germline CDR1 and CDR2: MNHEY and SMNVEV (reference sequence). V shed 6 bases and J shed 2 bases, with 11 bases lying between them. The CDR3 nucleotides read TGTGCCAGCAGAACGGGACTCGGCAATCAGCCCCAGCATTTT. Its protein product is CASRTGLGNQPQHF.

V gene TRBV28 combines with J gene TRBJ2-7; TRBD2 matches at 7 bases. J was trimmed by 0 bases and V by 6 bases; bases with no gene match: 5. The CDR3 extends over 14 amino acids. Germline V gene lookup returns CDR1 MDHEN and CDR2 SYDVKM. The CDR3 nucleotides read TGTGCCAGCAGGCCTAGCGGAATCTCCTACGAGCAGTACTTC. This gives the protein CASRPSGISYEQYF.

The chain employs TRBV5-4 and TRBJ2-2, with a weak D call TRBD2 (7 bases). The CDR3 consists of 15 residues. V lost 2 bases to trimming and J lost 1 base, with 9 bases between them. Per germline, CDR1 SGHNT and CDR2 YYREEE (reference sequence). The CDR3 region has the DNA TGTGCCAGCAGCTTAGGGGGGGGGAACACCGGGGAGCTGTTTTTT. This sequence encodes CASSLGGGNTGELFF.

Only a few counts were recorded for this clone. CDR3: CASSLNLIAGADEQFF. The CDR3 DNA follows: TGCGCCAGCAGCTTGAATCTTATAGCGGGGGCGGATGAGCAGTTCTTC. The chain recombines TRBV5-1 with TRBJ2-1, with 9 nucleotides matching TRBD2. This CDR3 contains 16 residues. The germline gives CDR1 SGHRS, CDR2 YFSETQ. The V gene end was trimmed by 1 base and the J gene end by 8 bases; junction bases not matched to a gene: 10. Supplemented by reference TRBV5-1 and TRBJ2-1, the full variable domain reads KAGVTQTPRYLIKTRGQQVTLSCSPISGHRSVSWYQQTPGQGLQFLFEYFSETQRNKGNFPGRFSGRQFSNSRSEMNVSTLELGDSALYLCASSLNLIAGADEQFFGPGTRLTVL.

This chain uses TRBV7-9 with TRBJ1-2; D gene unclear. Germline-derived CDR1 and CDR2 are SEHNR and FQNEAQ (reference sequence). V gave up 4 bases and J gave up 7 bases, with 10 bases separating them. The CDR3 totals 12 residues. The CDR3 sequence is CASSSGRGGYTF. For the CDR3, the DNA is TGTGCCAGCAGCTCTGGACGGGGTGGCTACACCTTC.

This clone was seen once. This chain uses TRBV28 with TRBJ2-7; 10 nucleotides line up with TRBD1. The V and J ends lost 5 bases and 6 bases, in that order; junction bases with no gene match: 10. The CDR3 covers 15 residues. CDR1 MDHEN and CDR2 SYDVKM come from the germline V gene. The CDR3 nucleotides are TGTGCCAGCAGTGCTTGGGGGACAGGGGAACGCGAGCAGTACTTC. As protein: CASSAWGTGEREQYF.

V gene TRBV7-8 combines with J gene TRBJ1-1, with D hard to call. Looked up from germline, CDR1 is SGHVS and CDR2 is FQNEAQ. This CDR3 is 13 amino acids long. With 2 bases removed from V and 1 base from J, the gap between germline ends came to 5 bases. CDR3 DNA sequence: TGTGCCAGCAGCTTATACGGGAACACTGAAGCTTTCTTT. This encodes CASSLYGNTEAFF.

The chain is built from TRBV9 and TRBJ2-1; 10 bases align to TRBD2. V lost 0 bases to trimming and J lost 5 bases; unmatched junction nucleotides: 5. The CDR3 has 16 residues. Germline assignment: CDR1 SGDLS and CDR2 YYNGEE. CDR3 region: CASSVGSGGLNNEQFF. CDR3 in DNA: TGTGCCAGCAGCGTAGGTAGCGGGGGGCTAAACAATGAGCAGTTCTTC.

The chain employs TRBV18 and TRBJ1-2, with D unresolved. This CDR3 has 14 amino acids. V shed 2 bases and J shed 1 base, with 8 bases lying between them. Looked up from germline, CDR1 is KGHSH and CDR2 is LQKENI. The CDR3 DNA reads TGTGCCAGCTCACCAGCGCCTTTTAACTATGGCTACACCTTC. It yields the protein CASSPAPFNYGYTF.

The chain recombines TRBV5-4 with TRBJ1-2; TRBD1 might be the D (5 bases). The CDR3 sequence is 13 residues long. V gave up 6 bases and J gave up 7 bases, with 16 bases separating them. Looked up from germline, CDR1 is SGHNT and CDR2 is YYREEE (reference sequence). As DNA, the CDR3 is TGTGCCAGCACAGGGAAGGTAATCGGTGGCTACACCTTC. Translation gives CASTGKVIGGYTF.

The sample holds one count of this clone. This chain connects TRBV28 to TRBJ2-2; unclear D gene. The CDR3 totals 13 residues. Germline CDR1 is MDHEN and CDR2 is SYDVKM. With 4 bases removed from V and 0 bases from J, the gap between germline ends came to 3 bases. The CDR3 sequence is CASSSANTGELFF. As DNA, the CDR3 is TGTGCCAGCAGTTCAGCGAACACCGGGGAGCTGTTTTTT.

The chain combines TRBV18 with TRBJ1-2; D might be TRBD1 (6 bases). Trimming cost V 6 bases and J 7 bases, with 18 bases left between them. Germline CDR1 is KGHSH and CDR2 is LQKENI. The CDR3 is 14 amino acids. This CDR3 reads CASSLSGQFRGYTF. CDR3 bases: TGTGCCAGCTCCCTAAGCGGACAGTTTCGTGGCTACACCTTC.

The chain joins TRBV15 to TRBJ2-5; D is perhaps TRBD2 (6 bases). The length of the CDR3 is 13 residues. With 0 bases removed from V and 9 bases from J, the gap between germline ends came to 11 bases. Germline CDR1 and CDR2: LNHNV and YYDKDF (reference sequence). Here the CDR3 reads CATSRDWGEAQYF. CDR3 coding DNA: TGTGCCACCAGCAGAGATTGGGGGGAGGCCCAGTACTTC.

This clone was picked up a small number of times. The V gene is TRBV19, the J gene TRBJ1-5; a possible D gene is TRBD1 (6 bases). The germline gives CDR1 LNHDA, CDR2 SQIVND (reference sequence). V was trimmed by 5 bases and J by 5 bases, leaving 13 bases between them. The CDR3 totals 14 residues. This CDR3 is CASSATGMYQPQHF. In DNA, the CDR3 is TGTGCCAGTAGTGCCACAGGGATGTATCAGCCCCAGCATTTT.

The chain carries TRBV5-4 and TRBJ1-2; 7 bases fit TRBD1. This CDR3 contains 15 residues. The germline V gene encodes CDR1 SGHNT and CDR2 YYREEE (reference sequence). With V trimmed by 5 bases and J by 2 bases, 9 bases remained unmatched. In nucleotides, the CDR3 is TGTGCCAGCAGAGAATTTACGGACAGGAACTATGGCTACACCTTC. As protein: CASREFTDRNYGYTF.

The chain carries TRBV6-1 and TRBJ1-1; TRBD1 agrees at 9 bases. Per germline, CDR1 MNHNS and CDR2 SASEGT. The V segment lost 6 bases and the J segment 8 bases; nucleotides outside the gene matches: 4. CDR3 length: 12 amino acids. The CDR3 loop is CASSRGQGEAFF. In nucleotides, the CDR3 is TGTGCCAGCAGCCGAGGACAGGGGGAAGCTTTCTTT.

The J gene is TRBJ2-3, the V gene TRBV9, with D possibly being TRBD2 (7 bases). The CDR3 runs 16 residues. From germline, CDR1 is SGDLS and CDR2 YYNGEE. Trimming removed 3 bases at V and 3 bases at J, with 17 bases between. The CDR3 protein is CASSAERGGATDTQYF. CDR3 DNA: TGTGCCAGCAGCGCAGAGAGGGGGGGGGCAACAGATACGCAGTATTTT.

This clone was seen a handful of times. The V call is TRBV5-5, the J call TRBJ1-1; D is unclear. Germline values: CDR1 SGHKS, CDR2 YYEKEE (reference sequence). This CDR3 has 14 residues. V lost 0 bases and J 1 base, leaving 7 bases between the germline ends. This CDR3 is CASSLGSKNTEAFF. The CDR3 DNA is TGTGCCAGCAGCTTGGGCAGTAAGAACACTGAAGCTTTCTTT.

DNA of the CDR3: TGTGCCAGCAGCATTCAAGCGCAAACTTTCAATGAGCAGTTCTTC. Translated, it gives CASSIQAQTFNEQFF. The rearrangement uses TRBV9 and TRBJ2-1; no clear D gene. The CDR3 totals 15 residues. Germline assignment: CDR1 SGDLS and CDR2 YYNGEE. The ends were cut back, 4 bases at V and 6 bases at J, with 17 bases in the middle.